The T cell receptor beta chain under discussion was sequenced for a study of blood T cells in healthy people across ages. The CDR3 is 16 amino acids. The ends were cut back, 7 bases at V and 7 bases at J, with 24 bases in the middle. Germline V lookup: CDR1 SGHTA, CDR2 FQGNSA. Each sample used at least 6 million PBMCs. This clonotype was seen a handful of times. The target antigen is unknown. For the second PCR, which ran for about 7 to 11 cycles, a sample-barcoded 5' primer and a J-beta primer mix were used. TCRdb fed the 5' RACE reads into MiXCR, producing one record per CDR3 protein. Among approximately 760,000 distinct CDR3 sequences listed, 20% to 25% were seen once. Study-level points and caveats: When one million T cells were used, diversity estimates were thought to be underestimates.

The data were also submitted as part of a second study, on T cells of mothers and their children. That study adds: Second-PCR amplification with M1S added sample barcodes and 2-4 random nucleotides.

This TCR derives from a boy younger than 18 in good health. The chain carries TRBV7-2 and TRBJ2-3; D not resolved. The specimen sequenced was blood. The CDR3 DNA sequence: TGTGCCAGCACGGACGGGCCACCGGCAGGATGGAATACGCAGTATTTT. It translates to CASTDGPPAGWNTQYF.